The present entry profiles one T cell receptor beta chain with its context. The antigen remains undetermined. The sample is drawn from a study of cytomegalovirus exposure and HLA in healthy donors. Study conclusions and caveats: Accounts indicate the classifier identified cytomegalovirus status with strong specificity and sensitivity.

The PCR ran on 60 Vbeta and 13 Jbeta primers. This table comes from immunoSEQ multiplex PCR, and its TCRdb copy is limited to in-frame clones, with some not included. The sample yields approximately 85,000 clones, more than 75% seen once. The sample taken for sequencing was PBMCs. The sequence was obtained from a woman aged 50 to 60 in good health and CMV-seropositive.

CDR3 residues: CAMAGQQWETQYF. CDR3 coding DNA: TGTGCCATGGCGGGACAGCAATGGGAGACCCAGTACTTC. The rearrangement joins TRBV10-3 to TRBJ2-5, with D perhaps TRBD1 (7 bases). Trimming removed 9 bases from V and 5 bases from J, with 16 bases in between. The CDR3 consists of 13 residues. Germline CDR1 is ENHRY and CDR2 is SYGVKD.